These T cell receptor beta chains were read from a single sample in a study of blood T cell repertoires in COVID-19. Generated by immunoSEQ multiplex PCR, the TCRdb table keeps only in-frame clones and is missing some. The sample consists of about 250,000 clones, 88% of them appearing once. Sequences were obtained from PBMCs or T cells enriched from blood (not recorded which). The receptors were gathered from a woman between 50 and 59 years old who had recovered from COVID-19. The CDR3 runs from the conserved cysteine through the conserved F or W. D genes are given only for firm matches. Where a row states a size, it is once, few, many or the class of an expanded clone; other rows omit it.

clone_size	j_call	d_call	v_call	cdr3_nt	cdr3_aa
NA	TRBJ1-3	NA	TRBV7-2	TGTGCCAGCAGCTCTGGGTCCTTCGGGGTCTCTGGAAACACCATATATTTT	CASSSGSFGVSGNTIYF
once	TRBJ2-5	NA	TRBV7-2	TGTGCCAGCAGCTTAGGAGTGATTGGGCAGTCTGGAGGAGAGACCCAGTACTTC	CASSLGVIGQSGGETQYF
NA	TRBJ1-1	TRBD1	TRBV28	TGTGCCAGCAGTTTATCCCGCCCGGGACAGGGGCTCCAAGCTTTCTTT	CASSLSRPGQGLQAFF
NA	TRBJ2-3	TRBD2	TRBV27	TGTGCCAGCAAACTGACTAGCGGAGACCTATACACAGATACGCAGTATTTT	CASKLTSGDLYTDTQYF
NA	TRBJ1-1	TRBD1	TRBV28	TGTGCCAGCAGTGTCCACAGGGGATCCCGATCATCCACTGAAGCTTTCTTT	CASSVHRGSRSSTEAFF
once	TRBJ2-3	TRBD1	TRBV10-3	TGTGCCATCAGTGAGTCCGGGACAGGGTCGGCAGATACGCAGTATTTT	CAISESGTGSADTQYF
NA	TRBJ1-4	NA	TRBV7-9	TGTGCCAGCAGCCCCACAGACAGGCCCTATAATGAAAAACTGTTTTTT	CASSPTDRPYNEKLFF
few	TRBJ2-5	TRBD2	TRBV7-3	TGTGCCAGCAGCTACCTAGCGGGAGTAGTAGAGACCCAGTACTTC	CASSYLAGVVETQYF
NA	TRBJ1-6	NA	TRBV28	TGTGCCAGCAGCGAACGCCAGGACAGTTATAATTCACCCCTCCACTTT	CASSERQDSYNSPLHF
NA	TRBJ1-6	NA	TRBV6-5	TGTGCCAGCAGTTACTCTAGGAGCTCCTATAATTCACCCCTCCACTTT	CASSYSRSSYNSPLHF
NA	TRBJ1-6	TRBD1	TRBV5-1	TGCGCCAGCAGCTTGGATGGACAGGTTAATTCACCCCTCCACTTT	CASSLDGQVNSPLHF
NA	TRBJ2-5	NA	TRBV5-6	TGTGCCAGCAGCTTGGGGGGTACTAGGGTTTTAGAGACCCAGTACTTC	CASSLGGTRVLETQYF
NA	TRBJ2-3	TRBD1	TRBV5-4	TGTGCCAGCAGCGCAGGGACAGCAAGAAGCACAGATACGCAGTATTTT	CASSAGTARSTDTQYF
NA	TRBJ1-6	NA	TRBV6-1	TGTGCCAGCAGAGAAGACAGACACTATAATTCACCCCTCCACTTT	CASREDRHYNSPLHF
NA	TRBJ1-1	NA	TRBV7-3	TGTGCCAGCAGCTCCACCGACATCAGGGTTCGCACTGAAGCTTTCTTT	CASSSTDIRVRTEAFF
NA	TRBJ1-4	TRBD1	TRBV7-2	TGTGCCAGCAGCGATAGACAGGGGGCGAGGGAAAAACTGTTTTTT	CASSDRQGAREKLFF
NA	TRBJ1-2	NA	TRBV6-2/TRBV6-3	TGTGCCAGCAGTTACATCCGGGAAAGTGGCGGCTACACCTTC	CASSYIRESGGYTF
few	TRBJ1-5	TRBD1	TRBV2	TGTGCCAGCAGCAGGGGGCGTTTTCAGCCCCAGCATTTT	CASSRGRFQPQHF
NA	TRBJ1-1	NA	TRBV7-2	TGTGCCAGCAGCTTAGTTAATTATAAGAACACTGAAGCTTTCTTT	CASSLVNYKNTEAFF
NA	TRBJ1-1	TRBD1	TRBV28	TGTGCCAGCAGTTCCTTCGGGACAGGGGTCATGAACACTGAAGCTTTCTTT	CASSSFGTGVMNTEAFF
NA	TRBJ1-1	TRBD1	TRBV6-2/TRBV6-3	TGTGCCAGCAGTTTCCGACAGGGGGCGAACACTGAAGCTTTCTTT	CASSFRQGANTEAFF
NA	TRBJ1-2	TRBD1	TRBV4-3	TGCGCCAGCAGCCAAGCTTTCATGACAGGGGCTGGCTACACCTTC	CASSQAFMTGAGYTF
NA	TRBJ2-3	NA	TRBV30	TGTGCCTGGAGTGTAAGGGGTCAGGGTGTCCCAGATACGCAGTATTTT	CAWSVRGQGVPDTQYF
once	TRBJ2-7	TRBD2	TRBV11-2	TGTGCCAGCAGCCCTGGGACTAGCGGCTACGAGCAGTACTTC	CASSPGTSGYEQYF
NA	TRBJ1-1	TRBD1	TRBV6-5	TGTGCCAGCAGCCTACAGGGGGGTCCGAACACTGAAGCTTTCTTT	CASSLQGGPNTEAFF
NA	TRBJ2-7	TRBD2	TRBV7-3	TGTGCCAGCAGCTTATCATATGGCGGGAGAAGAGGGCAGGAGCAGTACTTC	CASSLSYGGRRGQEQYF
NA	TRBJ1-1	NA	TRBV18	TGTGCCAGCTCACCACTTCAGGGTGAAGCTTTCTTT	CASSPLQGEAFF
NA	TRBJ1-2	TRBD1	TRBV19	TGTGCCAGTAGCCCAGGACAGGACCCACGTCTTTATGGCTACACCTTC	CASSPGQDPRLYGYTF
NA	TRBJ2-7	TRBD2	TRBV19	TGTGCCAGTAGTATTCGACTAGCGGGAGGATCCTACGAGCAGTACTTC	CASSIRLAGGSYEQYF
once	TRBJ1-2	TRBD1	TRBV12-3/TRBV12-4	TGTGCCAGCAGTCCACAGGGGACTTATGGCTACACCTTC	CASSPQGTYGYTF
once	TRBJ2-1	TRBD2	TRBV7-8	TGTGCCAGCAGCCCGGTCCCGGGACTAGCGGGAAGGGAGCAGTTCTTC	CASSPVPGLAGREQFF